This paragraph covers one T cell receptor beta chain sequence. What it binds is unknown. This record belongs to a study of Graves' ophthalmopathy and Graves' hyperthyroidism. Amplification of TCR beta CDR3 regions used RNA transcripts. The library came from an HTBI-primed first-round RT-PCR and a second-round multiplex PCR. TCRdb recomputed calls from the multiplex PCR reads with MiXCR, one row per CDR3 protein. The table lists about 740,000 distinct CDR3 sequences, 40% of them singletons. V was clipped by 3 bases and J by 0 bases, with 6 bases between them. Germline-derived CDR1 and CDR2 are WSHSY and SAAADI. This CDR3 is built from 13 residues. Whole-study results and caveats: Cross-validated, the 13-signature model showed 87.88%/81.08% sensitivity/specificity, and 80%/75% in the test set. Detection in blood was also observed for most expanded thyroid clonotypes above 0.001 frequency.

Material for sequencing was peripheral blood. This receptor was taken from an adult man with Graves' ophthalmopathy. The V call is TRBV10-2, the J call TRBJ2-7; D unclear. In nucleotides, the CDR3 is TGCGCCAGCAGTGAAATGACCTCCTACGAGCAGTACTTC. It codes for CASSEMTSYEQYF.